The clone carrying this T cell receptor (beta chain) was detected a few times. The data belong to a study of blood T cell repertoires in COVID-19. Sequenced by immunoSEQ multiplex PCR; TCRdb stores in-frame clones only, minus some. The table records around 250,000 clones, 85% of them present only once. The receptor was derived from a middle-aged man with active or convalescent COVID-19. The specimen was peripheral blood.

CDR3 in DNA: TGTGCCAGCAGCTTGAGGGGGACCCCCAACTCACCCCTCCACTTT. Translated: CASSLRGTPNSPLHF. The chain links TRBV5-4 to TRBJ1-6; possible D gene TRBD1, 6 bases. Germline assignment: CDR1 SGHNT and CDR2 YYREEE (reference sequence). CDR3 size: 15 residues. Deletions cut 1 base from V and 10 bases from J, with 15 bases between.